Presented here are 26 T cell receptor beta chains from one specimen sequenced in a study of OX40 agonist ivuxolimab in advanced cancers. Profiling relied on immunoSEQ multiplex PCR, and the TCRdb table lists in-frame clones only, not all of them. The table records some 80,000 clones, approximately 85% of them present only once. This specimen was CD4+ or CD8+ T cells sorted from blood, taken in a trial of the OX40 agonist ivuxolimab. These receptor sequences come from an adult with an advanced solid tumor such as melanoma, head and neck, liver or kidney cancer.

The chain recombines TRBV11-2 with TRBJ2-5; the match to TRBD1 covers 7 bases. In germline, CDR1 is SGHAT, CDR2 FQNNGV. The ends lost 3 bases at V and 3 bases at J; junction bases unmatched: 1. The CDR3 extends over 13 amino acids. CDR3 DNA sequence: TGTGCCAGCAGCTTCACAGGGGAAGAGACCCAGTACTTC. Translation: CASSFTGEETQYF.

The genes are TRBV7-2 and TRBJ1-2; TRBD1 matches 9 bases. CDR1 is SGHTA, CDR2 FQGNSA, per germline. Unmatched junction bases numbered 5, after V lost 3 bases and J lost 6 bases. The length of the CDR3 is 14 residues. CDR3 coding DNA: TGTGCCAGCAGCTTGCCGGGACAGGGAGATGGCTACACCTTC. It yields the protein CASSLPGQGDGYTF. Drawing the rest from reference TRBV7-2 and TRBJ1-2, the complete variable domain is GAGVSQSPSNKVTEKGKDVELRCDPISGHTALYWYRQSLGQGLEFLIYFQGNSAPDKSGLPSDRFSAERTGGSVSTLTIQRTQQEDSAVYLCASSLPGQGDGYTFGSGTRLTVV.

This sequence joins TRBV5-6 and TRBJ2-5; the D call may be TRBD1 or TRBD2 (5 bases each). There are 13 residues in the CDR3. Trimming took 2 bases from V and 3 from J, leaving 8 bases between them. Germline loops: CDR1 SGHDT, CDR2 YYEEEE. The CDR3 region is CASSFGTEETQYF. The CDR3 DNA sequence: TGTGCCAGCAGCTTCGGGACCGAAGAGACCCAGTACTTC.

The chain combines TRBV13 with TRBJ2-2; possibly TRBD2 for D (6 bases). V lost 6 bases, J lost 8 bases, and 13 bases lay in between. This CDR3 has 13 residues. The germline V gene has CDR1 PRHDT and CDR2 FYEKMQ (reference sequence). CDR3 sequence (DNA): TGTGCCAGCAGTGTACTAGCCGTGGGGGAGCTGTTTTTT. Translating it yields CASSVLAVGELFF.

The chain combines TRBV30 with TRBJ2-7; 9 bases agree with TRBD1. Germline lookup yields CDR1 GTSNPN and CDR2 SVGIG (reference sequence). With V trimmed by 4 bases and J by 6 bases, 13 bases remained unmatched. The CDR3 is 15 residues long. DNA for the CDR3: TGTGCCTGGATGGTCCCAGGGACAGGGTTGACCGAGCAGTACTTC. It codes for CAWMVPGTGLTEQYF.

This clone turned up a few times. This chain joins TRBV19 and TRBJ1-5; D gene unclear. Looked up from germline, CDR1 is LNHDA and CDR2 is SQIVND (reference sequence). V lost 7 bases and J lost 3, with 10 bases in between. CDR3 length: 13 amino acids. CDR3 amino acids: CASKGGFNQPQHF. CDR3 DNA sequence: TGTGCCAGTAAGGGCGGATTCAATCAGCCCCAGCATTTT.

The chain employs TRBV6-6 and TRBJ2-7, with 8 nucleotides matching TRBD1. This CDR3 spans 15 amino acids. With 0 bases clipped from V and 2 bases from J, the junction kept 3 bases outside the gene matches. Germline V gene sequence: CDR1 MNHNY, CDR2 SVGAGI (reference sequence). CDR3 amino acids: CASSYSDRATYEQYF. Here the CDR3 DNA reads TGTGCCAGCAGTTACTCGGACAGGGCTACCTACGAGCAGTACTTC.

This clone appeared a single time. The chain recombines TRBV2 with TRBJ2-3; 8 bases are a match to TRBD2. The CDR3 has 14 amino acids. Germline V lookup: CDR1 SNHLY, CDR2 FYNNEI. The DNA for the CDR3 is TGTGCTACCCGGGGCCGGGAGGGGACAGATACGCAGTATTTT. Translation gives CATRGREGTDTQYF.

The chain couples TRBV6-5 to TRBJ2-2; a possible D gene is TRBD2 (6 bases). Trimming stripped 4 bases from V and 0 bases from J, with 12 bases between. The germline CDR1 and CDR2 sequences are MNHEY and SVGAGI. CDR3 length: 16 amino acids. CDR3 sequence reads: CASSSIGEANTGELFF. DNA for the CDR3: TGTGCCAGCAGTTCCATCGGGGAGGCGAACACCGGGGAGCTGTTTTTT.

This clone was counted once. The V and J genes are TRBV6-5 and TRBJ1-2, with TRBD1 as a possible D gene (5 bases). The CDR3 length is 15 residues. Trimming removed 0 bases at V and 3 bases at J, with 11 bases between. Germline CDR1 MNHEY, CDR2 SVGAGI. The chain's CDR3 is CASSYSMRGDYGYTF. The CDR3 nucleotides read TGTGCCAGCAGTTACTCGATGAGGGGAGACTATGGCTACACCTTC.

The chain couples TRBV28 to TRBJ1-2, with 7 bases identical to TRBD1. CDR1 MDHEN and CDR2 SYDVKM come from the germline V gene. The CDR3 sequence is 14 residues long. J lost 0 bases, V lost 6 bases, and 4 bases had no gene match. The CDR3 nucleotides read TGTGCCAGCAGGGGGACAGTCGCTAACTATGGCTACACCTTC. The encoded protein is CASRGTVANYGYTF.

The chain has TRBV6-6 and TRBJ1-2; 8 bases agree with TRBD1. Germline V gene sequence: CDR1 MNHNY, CDR2 SVGAGI (reference sequence). Trimming cost V 5 bases and J 3 bases; bases outside gene matches: 5. The CDR3 has 14 residues. The CDR3 region has the DNA TGTGCCAGCAGTCCAGGGGGCGCAGACTATGGCTACACCTTC. Protein sequence: CASSPGGADYGYTF.

V is TRBV5-6 and J is TRBJ2-2; 8 bases map to TRBD1. The CDR3 contains 15 residues. Germline V gene sequence: CDR1 SGHDT, CDR2 YYEEEE. V was pared by 0 bases and J by 6 bases, with 4 bases of the junction left unmatched. CDR3 bases: TGTGCCAGCAGCTTGGGGACAGGGCGGTCCGGGGAGCTGTTTTTT. It specifies CASSLGTGRSGELFF. The full variable domain, in which reference TRBV5-6 and TRBJ2-2 provide the parts outside the CDR3, is DAGVTQSPTHLIKTRGQQVTLRCSPKSGHDTVSWYQQALGQGPQFIFQYYEEEERQRGNFPDRFSGHQFPNYSSELNVNALLLGDSALYLCASSLGTGRSGELFFGEGSRLTVL.

The chain combines TRBV7-2 with TRBJ2-2; no clear D. CDR1 and CDR2 from the germline V gene are SGHTA and FQGNSA. CDR3 size: 14 residues. The ends were cut back, 3 bases at V and 3 bases at J, with 8 bases in the middle. CDR3 protein: CASSFQAYTGELFF. As DNA, the CDR3 is TGTGCCAGCAGCTTTCAGGCGTACACCGGGGAGCTGTTTTTT.

This chain connects TRBV5-1 to TRBJ2-1; TRBD1 matches at 8 bases. The V gene's germline CDR1 is SGHRS and CDR2 YFSETQ. The CDR3 is 15 amino acids. V lost 4 bases to trimming and J lost 6 bases; unmatched junction nucleotides: 9. CDR3 DNA: TGCGCCAGCAGCGCAGGCGGAACAGGGGGCAATGAGCAGTTCTTC. Translated, it gives CASSAGGTGGNEQFF.

The chain is built from TRBV29-1 and TRBJ1-2; TRBD1 matches 7 bases. V dropped 6 bases and J dropped 8; count of bases not matched to a gene: 12. The V gene's germline CDR1 is SQVTM and CDR2 ANQGSEA. The CDR3 has 13 residues. The DNA for the CDR3 is TGCAGCGTGTACGAAGGGGGCTATGGCGGCTACACCTTC. Translation gives CSVYEGGYGGYTF.

The rearrangement links TRBV4-1 to TRBJ2-5; 11 positions match TRBD2. The CDR3 runs 15 residues. The J segment lost 4 bases and the V segment lost 4 bases, leaving 5 bases of the junction unmatched. From germline, CDR1 is MGHRA and CDR2 YSYEKL. The CDR3 protein is CASSRLAGGLETQYF. Here the CDR3 DNA reads TGCGCCAGCAGCCGCCTAGCGGGGGGTTTAGAGACCCAGTACTTC.

The rearrangement uses TRBV9 and TRBJ2-7; D assignment may be TRBD1 or TRBD2 (5 bases each). Looked up from germline, CDR1 is SGDLS and CDR2 is YYNGEE. The CDR3 length is 14 residues. With 3 bases removed from V and 0 bases from J, the gap between germline ends came to 10 bases. This CDR3 reads CASSAWGSSYEQYF. In nucleotides, the CDR3 is TGTGCCAGCAGCGCCTGGGGGAGCTCCTACGAGCAGTACTTC.

The J gene is TRBJ2-7, the V gene TRBV2; 8 positions match TRBD1. Germline loops: CDR1 SNHLY, CDR2 FYNNEI. Trimming took 3 bases from V and 5 from J; bases not matched to a gene: 6. This CDR3 region has 14 residues. CDR3 bases: TGTGCCAGCAGTGATCGGACAGGGCCCCACGAGCAGTACTTC. It translates to CASSDRTGPHEQYF.

The CDR3 sequence is CAWSVATSGGDLMRATDTQYF. As DNA, the CDR3 is TGTGCCTGGAGTGTCGCTACTAGCGGGGGGGATTTGATGCGCGCCACAGATACGCAGTATTTT. The rearrangement joins TRBV30 to TRBJ2-3, with TRBD2 identical over 13 bases. Germline V lookup: CDR1 GTSNPN, CDR2 SVGIG (reference sequence). The CDR3 sequence is 21 residues long. Trimming at V came to 0 bases and at J to 2 bases, leaving 17 bases not matched to a gene.

The chain combines TRBV5-1 with TRBJ1-2, with D uncertain. This CDR3 region has 15 residues. Looked up from germline, CDR1 is SGHRS and CDR2 is YFSETQ. Trimming removed 3 bases at V and 8 bases at J, with 20 bases between. DNA for the CDR3: TGCGCCAGCAGCTCCCAAGGAACAGAACTGCTCGGCTACACCTTC. As protein: CASSSQGTELLGYTF.

The chain combines TRBV30 with TRBJ2-3; 8 bases align to TRBD1. The trim removed 1 base at V and 2 bases at J, leaving 11 bases unmatched. Germline V gene sequence: CDR1 GTSNPN, CDR2 SVGIG (reference sequence). This CDR3 spans 17 amino acids. This chain's CDR3 is CAWSASRQGLYTDTQYF. In DNA form, the CDR3 reads TGTGCCTGGAGTGCTTCCAGACAGGGGCTGTACACAGATACGCAGTATTTT. Together with reference TRBV30 and TRBJ2-3, the CDR3 gives the full variable domain: SQTIHQWPATLVQPVGSPLSLECTVEGTSNPNLYWYRQAAGRGLQLLFYSVGIGQISSEVPQNLSASRPQDRQFILSSKKLLLSDSGFYLCAWSASRQGLYTDTQYFGPGTRLTVL.

The J gene is TRBJ1-1, the V gene TRBV30, with D perhaps matching TRBD1 (5 bases). The germline V gene has CDR1 GTSNPN and CDR2 SVGIG (reference sequence). The V end was cut by 6 bases, the J end by 2 bases, with 19 bases between. The CDR3 loop spans 15 amino acids. The CDR3 nucleotides are TGTGCCTGCCTACCCCTTCTCCGGGGCAACACTGAAGCTTTCTTT. Encoded protein: CACLPLLRGNTEAFF.

The rearrangement uses TRBV5-6 and TRBJ1-2; the D gene is possibly TRBD1 (5 bases). V lost 2 bases and J 0 bases, leaving 14 bases between the germline ends. This CDR3 is built from 16 residues. Per germline, CDR1 SGHDT and CDR2 YYEEEE. The CDR3 protein is CASSFGGSRANYGYTF. CDR3 DNA: TGTGCCAGCAGCTTTGGGGGGAGCAGGGCTAACTATGGCTACACCTTC. Full variable domain (outside the CDR3, taken from reference TRBV5-6 and TRBJ1-2): DAGVTQSPTHLIKTRGQQVTLRCSPKSGHDTVSWYQQALGQGPQFIFQYYEEEERQRGNFPDRFSGHQFPNYSSELNVNALLLGDSALYLCASSFGGSRANYGYTFGSGTRLTVV.

This clone occurred once. The chain links TRBV19 to TRBJ1-5; TRBD1 aligns across 8 bases. Germline values: CDR1 LNHDA, CDR2 SQIVND (reference sequence). The CDR3 totals 16 residues. Unmatched junction bases numbered 7, after V lost 3 bases and J lost 3 bases. The CDR3 bases are TGTGCCAGTAGTATCCGGGACAGGCCCGACAATCAGCCCCAGCATTTT. Its protein product is CASSIRDRPDNQPQHF.

This chain connects TRBV15 to TRBJ2-2; D is uncertain. The germline CDR1 and CDR2 sequences are LNHNV and YYDKDF (reference sequence). This CDR3 contains 14 residues. Deletions cut 0 bases from V and 6 bases from J, with 8 bases between. In DNA, the CDR3 is TGTGCCACCAGCAGAGAAGTTCGGGCCGGGGAGCTGTTTTTT. Translated: CATSREVRAGELFF.